This T cell receptor (beta chain) originates from a study of Ad26.COV2.S vaccination and SARS-CoV-2 variants. Broader study findings: The TCR breadth and depth analyses may have understated or missed part of the total T cell responses.

The data were produced by immunoSEQ multiplex PCR, yet TCRdb's version contains in-frame clones alone and is incomplete. The table records 87,000 or so clones, roughly 84% of them present only once. Concerning this clone: The antigen remains undetermined.

CDR3 length: 17 amino acids. V was pared by 1 base and J by 0 bases, with 11 bases between. Germline V gene sequence: CDR1 SGHRS, CDR2 YFSETQ. Sequenced material: peripheral blood, taken after recovery from COVID-19. The chain has TRBV5-1 and TRBJ2-6; D possibly corresponds to TRBD1 (5 bases). This sequence originates from a human donor who had recovered from COVID-19. CDR3 protein: CASSLSIQVSGANVLTF. In nucleotides, the CDR3 is TGCGCCAGCAGCTTGAGTATACAGGTCTCTGGGGCCAACGTCCTGACTTTC.